A selection of T cell receptor beta chains follows, all from one sample in a study of OX40 agonist ivuxolimab in advanced cancers. TCRdb keeps only in-frame clones here, not all; method: immunoSEQ multiplex PCR. In the table there are 35,000 to 50,000 clones, around 90% of which are singletons. The sequenced sample was CD4+ or CD8+ T cells sorted from blood, obtained in a trial of the OX40 agonist ivuxolimab. Receptors were obtained from an adult with an advanced solid tumor such as melanoma, head and neck, liver or kidney cancer. Each CDR3 is given with its conserved first and last residue. A D gene is named only where the DNA matches it firmly. The listing skips clone size in some rows; elsewhere it reads once, few, many or a size class.

cdr3_aa: CASSQGLGISETQYF
cdr3_nt: TGCGCCAGCAGCCAAGGACTAGGAATTTCAGAGACCCAGTACTTC
clone_size: -
j_call: TRBJ2-5
cdr3_length: 15
v_call: TRBV4-3
d_call: -

cdr3_aa: CASGTSGGPRNEQFF
cdr3_nt: TGCGCCAGCGGGACTAGCGGGGGGCCTCGGAATGAGCAGTTCTTC
clone_size: -
j_call: TRBJ2-1
cdr3_length: 15
v_call: TRBV5-1
d_call: TRBD2

cdr3_aa: CASSVGGQGANNEQFF
cdr3_nt: TGTGCCAGCAGCGTAGGTGGACAGGGGGCAAACAATGAGCAGTTCTTC
clone_size: -
j_call: TRBJ2-1
cdr3_length: 16
v_call: TRBV9
d_call: TRBD1

cdr3_aa: CASSLRPRGNTGELFF
cdr3_nt: TGTGCCAGCAGTTTACGACCAAGGGGTAACACCGGGGAGCTGTTTTTT
clone_size: -
j_call: TRBJ2-2
cdr3_length: 16
v_call: TRBV27
d_call: -

cdr3_aa: CASSLYSGSYNEQFF
cdr3_nt: TGTGCCAGCAGCTTATATAGCGGGAGCTACAATGAGCAGTTCTTC
clone_size: -
j_call: TRBJ2-1
cdr3_length: 15
v_call: TRBV7-6
d_call: TRBD2

cdr3_aa: CASSSTPGTSGDYEQYF
cdr3_nt: TGTGCCAGCAGCTCAACCCCCGGGACTAGCGGGGATTACGAGCAGTACTTC
clone_size: -
j_call: TRBJ2-7
cdr3_length: 17
v_call: TRBV5-6
d_call: TRBD2

cdr3_aa: CASSFSGGVKLTDTQYF
cdr3_nt: TGTGCCAGCAGCTTCAGCGGGGGGGTAAAATTGACAGATACGCAGTATTTT
clone_size: -
j_call: TRBJ2-3
cdr3_length: 17
v_call: TRBV7-8
d_call: TRBD2

cdr3_aa: CASSRERGYYEQYF
cdr3_nt: TGTGCCAGCAGTAGGGAGAGGGGGTACTACGAGCAGTACTTC
clone_size: -
j_call: TRBJ2-7
cdr3_length: 14
v_call: TRBV7-2
d_call: -

cdr3_aa: CASSLLGSTGAGANVLTF
cdr3_nt: TGTGCCAGCAGTTTGCTGGGGAGCACAGGGGCTGGGGCCAACGTCCTGACTTTC
clone_size: -
j_call: TRBJ2-6
cdr3_length: 18
v_call: TRBV27
d_call: TRBD1

cdr3_aa: CASSPGGPNYGYTF
cdr3_nt: TGTGCCAGCAGTCCCGGGGGTCCTAACTATGGCTACACCTTC
clone_size: -
j_call: TRBJ1-2
cdr3_length: 14
v_call: TRBV6-5
d_call: -

cdr3_aa: CASSMSRGRGYTF
cdr3_nt: TGTGCCAGTAGTATGTCCAGGGGGAGAGGCTACACCTTC
clone_size: -
j_call: TRBJ1-2
cdr3_length: 13
v_call: TRBV19
d_call: TRBD1

cdr3_aa: CASRPIIAGVGYTF
cdr3_nt: TGTGCCAGCAGACCAATCATTGCAGGGGTAGGCTACACCTTC
clone_size: -
j_call: TRBJ1-2
cdr3_length: 14
v_call: TRBV7-2
d_call: -

cdr3_aa: CASSYEGNQPQHF
cdr3_nt: TGTGCCAGCAGTTATGAGGGAAACCAGCCCCAGCATTTT
clone_size: few
j_call: TRBJ1-5
cdr3_length: 13
v_call: TRBV6-5
d_call: -

cdr3_aa: CASSEGQGRTDTQYF
cdr3_nt: TGTGCCAGCAGTGAAGGACAGGGACGCACAGATACGCAGTATTTT
clone_size: once
j_call: TRBJ2-3
cdr3_length: 15
v_call: TRBV6-1
d_call: TRBD1

cdr3_aa: CASSQGQGVDEKLFF
cdr3_nt: TGCGCCAGCAGCCAAGGGCAGGGGGTGGATGAAAAACTGTTTTTT
clone_size: -
j_call: TRBJ1-4
cdr3_length: 15
v_call: TRBV4-3
d_call: TRBD1

cdr3_aa: CASTTLVNTEAFF
cdr3_nt: TGTGCCAGCACCACCTTAGTGAACACTGAAGCTTTCTTT
clone_size: -
j_call: TRBJ1-1
cdr3_length: 13
v_call: TRBV28
d_call: -

cdr3_aa: CASSLEGREQYF
cdr3_nt: TGTGCCAGCAGCTTAGAAGGGAGGGAGCAGTACTTC
clone_size: medium-sized
j_call: TRBJ2-7
cdr3_length: 12
v_call: TRBV11-2
d_call: -

cdr3_aa: CASRLAGPYRGGPSGANVLTF
cdr3_nt: TGTGCAAGTCGCTTAGCGGGTCCCTACAGGGGTGGCCCTTCTGGGGCCAACGTCCTGACTTTC
clone_size: -
j_call: TRBJ2-6
cdr3_length: 21
v_call: TRBV12-2
d_call: -

cdr3_aa: CAARGGGYTF
cdr3_nt: TGTGCCGCCCGAGGAGGTGGCTACACCTTC
clone_size: -
j_call: TRBJ1-2
cdr3_length: 10
v_call: TRBV28
d_call: -

cdr3_aa: CASSQDEGGWGTEAFF
cdr3_nt: TGCGCCAGCAGCCAAGATGAGGGGGGTTGGGGCACTGAAGCTTTCTTT
clone_size: few
j_call: TRBJ1-1
cdr3_length: 16
v_call: TRBV4-3
d_call: -

cdr3_aa: CASSPGQGKELFF
cdr3_nt: TGTGCCAGCAGCCCGGGACAGGGGAAGGAGCTGTTTTTT
clone_size: -
j_call: TRBJ2-2
cdr3_length: 13
v_call: TRBV4-2
d_call: TRBD1

cdr3_aa: CASSLDRGPYEQYF
cdr3_nt: TGTGCCAGCAGCTTAGACAGGGGACCGTACGAGCAGTACTTC
clone_size: -
j_call: TRBJ2-7
cdr3_length: 14
v_call: TRBV7-2
d_call: TRBD1

cdr3_aa: CASSIDIYGPLSNQPQHF
cdr3_nt: TGTGCCAGTAGTATAGATATATATGGGCCGCTGAGCAATCAGCCCCAGCATTTT
clone_size: -
j_call: TRBJ1-5
cdr3_length: 18
v_call: TRBV19
d_call: -

cdr3_aa: CSIWRGDGYTF
cdr3_nt: TGCAGCATCTGGCGGGGGGATGGCTACACCTTC
clone_size: -
j_call: TRBJ1-2
cdr3_length: 11
v_call: TRBV29-1
d_call: -

cdr3_aa: CSVEVSGPGYGYTF
cdr3_nt: TGCAGCGTTGAAGTGAGTGGCCCTGGCTATGGCTACACCTTC
clone_size: -
j_call: TRBJ1-2
cdr3_length: 14
v_call: TRBV29-1
d_call: -

cdr3_aa: CASGKASGGATDTQYF
cdr3_nt: TGTGCTAGTGGTAAAGCTAGCGGGGGGGCAACAGATACGCAGTATTTT
clone_size: -
j_call: TRBJ2-3
cdr3_length: 16
v_call: TRBV12-5
d_call: TRBD2

cdr3_aa: CATSPGWRGSNQPQHF
cdr3_nt: TGTGCCACCAGCCCCGGGTGGAGGGGCAGCAATCAGCCCCAGCATTTT
clone_size: -
j_call: TRBJ1-5
cdr3_length: 16
v_call: TRBV15
d_call: -

cdr3_aa: CASSLEASTDTQYF
cdr3_nt: TGTGCCAGCAGCTTAGAGGCTAGCACAGATACGCAGTATTTT
clone_size: -
j_call: TRBJ2-3
cdr3_length: 14
v_call: TRBV7-9
d_call: -

cdr3_aa: CASQRGSEKLFF
cdr3_nt: TGTGCCAGCCAGAGGGGTAGTGAAAAACTGTTTTTT
clone_size: -
j_call: TRBJ1-4
cdr3_length: 12
v_call: TRBV5-6
d_call: -

cdr3_aa: CASRPPQGLHGYTF
cdr3_nt: TGTGCCAGCAGACCGCCACAGGGACTACATGGCTACACCTTC
clone_size: -
j_call: TRBJ1-2
cdr3_length: 14
v_call: TRBV6-5
d_call: -

cdr3_aa: CASSLNLGTGELSF
cdr3_nt: TGTGCCAGCAGCCTTAACCTTGGCACCGGGGAGCTGTCTTTT
clone_size: -
j_call: TRBJ2-2
cdr3_length: 14
v_call: TRBV11-1
d_call: -

cdr3_aa: CASTQWGGNPYGYTF
cdr3_nt: TGTGCCAGCACCCAATGGGGGGGCAATCCCTATGGCTACACCTTC
clone_size: once
j_call: TRBJ1-2
cdr3_length: 15
v_call: TRBV28
d_call: -

cdr3_aa: CASSSAIDEQFF
cdr3_nt: TGTGCCAGCAGCTCCGCAATCGATGAGCAGTTCTTC
clone_size: -
j_call: TRBJ2-1
cdr3_length: 12
v_call: TRBV7-6
d_call: -

cdr3_aa: CASGFRGASHEQYF
cdr3_nt: TGTGCTAGTGGTTTTCGGGGGGCGTCCCACGAGCAGTACTTC
clone_size: -
j_call: TRBJ2-7
cdr3_length: 14
v_call: TRBV12-5
d_call: -

cdr3_aa: CATSSEAGGAETQYF
cdr3_nt: TGTGCCACCAGCAGCGAGGCGGGGGGCGCTGAGACCCAGTACTTC
clone_size: few
j_call: TRBJ2-5
cdr3_length: 15
v_call: TRBV15
d_call: TRBD2

cdr3_aa: CASSSRRSGGRTDTQYF
cdr3_nt: TGTGCCAGCAGTTCACGTCGTAGCGGGGGGCGGACAGATACGCAGTATTTT
clone_size: -
j_call: TRBJ2-3
cdr3_length: 17
v_call: TRBV28
d_call: TRBD2

cdr3_aa: CASSPRPLVGNEQFF
cdr3_nt: TGTGCCAGCAGCCCTAGGCCTCTGGTCGGGAATGAGCAGTTCTTC
clone_size: few
j_call: TRBJ2-1
cdr3_length: 15
v_call: TRBV5-8
d_call: -

cdr3_aa: CASSLPSSGNQPQHF
cdr3_nt: TGTGCCAGCAGCCTACCCTCATCGGGCAATCAGCCCCAGCATTTT
clone_size: -
j_call: TRBJ1-5
cdr3_length: 15
v_call: TRBV7-2
d_call: -

cdr3_aa: CASSPDTQETQYF
cdr3_nt: TGCGCCAGCAGCCCGGACACTCAAGAGACCCAGTACTTC
clone_size: -
j_call: TRBJ2-5
cdr3_length: 13
v_call: TRBV5-1
d_call: -